This TCR beta chain was profiled in a study of lymphopenia after photon versus proton radiotherapy. Whole-study results and caveats: Authors raise, but do not show, better survival with proton therapy.

Trimming took 4 bases from V and 5 from J; bases not matched to a gene: 6. This CDR3 spans 15 amino acids. The germline V gene encodes CDR1 LGHNA and CDR2 YSLEER. On this clone: Its antigen is not known.

Sequenced by immunoSEQ multiplex PCR; TCRdb stores in-frame clones only, minus some. The profile shows about 53,000 clones, over 70% of them singletons. The rearrangement joins TRBV4-3 to TRBJ1-2; 11 nucleotides match TRBD1. The receptor was derived from a middle-aged man with gastric cancer. The specimen comprised peripheral blood, sampled from a patient treated with photon-based radiotherapy. The CDR3 is CASSPDRGQVYGYTF. The CDR3 DNA reads TGCGCCAGCAGCCCGGACAGGGGGCAGGTTTATGGCTACACCTTC.